These T cell receptor beta chains were read from a single sample in a study of technical replicates of blood from several donors. Sequencing was performed with immunoSEQ multiplex PCR; in TCRdb, only in-frame clones are kept and a portion is missing. The sample yields about 98,000 clones, approximately 96% seen once. The material sequenced was T cells isolated from PBMCs. These receptors were taken from a human donor in good health. Each CDR3 is given with its conserved first and last residue. A D gene is named only where the DNA matches it firmly. Clone size is not always given. Where it is, it says once, few, many or a class for expanded clones.

TRBV6-5	TRBD1	.	TRBJ1-2	TGTGCCAGCAGTCGATACACACGAGGGACAGGATACTTC	CASSRYTRGTGYF
TRBV19	TRBD2	.	TRBJ2-7	TGTGCCAGTAGTATCGCGGGAGCGGGAGAGTACGAGCAGTACTTC	CASSIAGAGEYEQYF
TRBV30	.	.	TRBJ1-5	TGTGCCTGGAGTATACAGGGATATGGCAATCAGCCCCAGCATTTT	CAWSIQGYGNQPQHF
TRBV27	.	.	TRBJ1-1	TGTGCCAGCAGCCTCAATTTGGGTGGACTCAACACTGAAGCTTTCTTT	CASSLNLGGLNTEAFF
TRBV6-5	TRBD1	.	TRBJ1-1	TGTGCCAGCAGTGACAGGGGGAGGAACACTGAAGCTTTCTTT	CASSDRGRNTEAFF
TRBV6-5	.	.	TRBJ2-3	TGTGCCAGCAGTTCTCGAGGACTTAGCACAGATACGCAGTATTTT	CASSSRGLSTDTQYF
TRBV6-4	TRBD1	.	TRBJ1-1	TGTGCCAGGGCAATGACAGGGTACACTGAAGCTTTCTTT	CARAMTGYTEAFF
TRBV30	.	.	TRBJ2-1	TGTGCCTGGACCACGGGCCGGGGGACCAATGAGCAGTTCTTC	CAWTTGRGTNEQFF
TRBV28	.	.	TRBJ1-1	TGTGCCAGCAGAGACCGACCGGGACAACAGGCTTTCTTT	CASRDRPGQQAFF
TRBV6-6	TRBD1	.	TRBJ1-3	TGTGCCAGCAGCCGAGGGACAGTTAGCTCTGGAAACACCATATATTTT	CASSRGTVSSGNTIYF
TRBV18	TRBD1	.	TRBJ1-2	TGTGCCAGCTCACCTGACAGGGACTATGGCTACACCTTC	CASSPDRDYGYTF
TRBV28	.	.	TRBJ2-1	TGTGCCAGCAGTTTATTGGCTAGCTATGAGCAGTTCTTC	CASSLLASYEQFF
TRBV6-1	TRBD1	.	TRBJ2-7	TGTGCCAGCAGTGTTGGGACAGGGGACTACGAGCAGTACTTC	CASSVGTGDYEQYF
TRBV10-3	.	.	TRBJ2-1	TGTGCCATCAGTGAGTCCCAGCGAGAGCAGTTCTTC	CAISESQREQFF
TRBV19	.	.	TRBJ1-5	TGTGCCAGTAAACCAGCGGGAGGGCCCCAGCATTTT	CASKPAGGPQHF
TRBV14	TRBD1	once	TRBJ2-1	TGTGCCAGCAGTCACCCGGGACAGGCCTTCAATGAGCAGTTCTTC	CASSHPGQAFNEQFF
TRBV5-1	TRBD1	once	TRBJ1-1	TGCGCCAGCAGCAGGGGACAGGGGCGTACGGGTGAAGCTTTCTTT	CASSRGQGRTGEAFF
TRBV29-1	TRBD2	.	TRBJ2-3	TGCAGCGTTTTAGAGTCCTCTGCGGCGGGGGGGCCAGCAGATACGCAGTATTTT	CSVLESSAAGGPADTQYF